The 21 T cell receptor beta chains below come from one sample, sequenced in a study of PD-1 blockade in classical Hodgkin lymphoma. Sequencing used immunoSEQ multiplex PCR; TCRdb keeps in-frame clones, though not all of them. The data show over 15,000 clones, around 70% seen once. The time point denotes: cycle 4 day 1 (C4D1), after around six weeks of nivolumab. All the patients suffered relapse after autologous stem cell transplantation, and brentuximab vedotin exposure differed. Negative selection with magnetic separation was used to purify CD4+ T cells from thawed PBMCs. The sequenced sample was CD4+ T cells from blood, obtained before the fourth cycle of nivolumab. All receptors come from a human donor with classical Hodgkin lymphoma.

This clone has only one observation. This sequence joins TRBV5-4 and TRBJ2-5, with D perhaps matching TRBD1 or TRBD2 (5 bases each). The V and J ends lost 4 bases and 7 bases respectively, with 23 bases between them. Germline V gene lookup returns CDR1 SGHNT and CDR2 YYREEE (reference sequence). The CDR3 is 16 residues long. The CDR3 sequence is CASSPPPPIQAGTQYF. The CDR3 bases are TGTGCCAGCAGCCCGCCACCGCCTATACAGGCGGGGACCCAGTACTTC.

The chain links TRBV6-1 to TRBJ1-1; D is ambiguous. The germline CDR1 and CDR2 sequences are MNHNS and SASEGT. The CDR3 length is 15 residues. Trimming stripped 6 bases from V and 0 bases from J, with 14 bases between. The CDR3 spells CASSKAATVNTEAFF. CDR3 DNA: TGTGCCAGCAGCAAAGCCGCGACGGTGAACACTGAAGCTTTCTTT.

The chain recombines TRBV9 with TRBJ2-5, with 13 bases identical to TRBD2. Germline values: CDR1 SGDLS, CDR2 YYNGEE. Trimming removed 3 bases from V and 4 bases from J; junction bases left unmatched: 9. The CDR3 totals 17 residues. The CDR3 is CASSGGTSGISVETQYF. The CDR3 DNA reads TGTGCCAGCAGCGGGGGGACTAGCGGGATAAGTGTAGAGACCCAGTACTTC.

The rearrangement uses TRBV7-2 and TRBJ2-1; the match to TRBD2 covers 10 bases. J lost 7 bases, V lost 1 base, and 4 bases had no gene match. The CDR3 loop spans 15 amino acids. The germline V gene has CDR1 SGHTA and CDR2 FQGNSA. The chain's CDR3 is CASSLVAGGGNEQFF. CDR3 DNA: TGTGCCAGCAGCTTAGTAGCGGGAGGCGGGAATGAGCAGTTCTTC. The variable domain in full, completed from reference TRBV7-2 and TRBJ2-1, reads GAGVSQSPSNKVTEKGKDVELRCDPISGHTALYWYRQSLGQGLEFLIYFQGNSAPDKSGLPSDRFSAERTGGSVSTLTIQRTQQEDSAVYLCASSLVAGGGNEQFFGPGTRLTVL.

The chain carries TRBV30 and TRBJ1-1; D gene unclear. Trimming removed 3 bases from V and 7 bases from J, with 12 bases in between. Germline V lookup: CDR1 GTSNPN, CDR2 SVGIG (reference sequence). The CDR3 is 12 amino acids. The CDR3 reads CAWRTQWHEAFF. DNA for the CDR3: TGTGCCTGGAGAACCCAGTGGCATGAAGCTTTCTTT.

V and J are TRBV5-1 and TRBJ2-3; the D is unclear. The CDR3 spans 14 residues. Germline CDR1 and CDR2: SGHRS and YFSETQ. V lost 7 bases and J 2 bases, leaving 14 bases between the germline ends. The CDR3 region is CASAKGYDTDTQYF. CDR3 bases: TGCGCCAGCGCAAAAGGGTACGACACAGATACGCAGTATTTT.

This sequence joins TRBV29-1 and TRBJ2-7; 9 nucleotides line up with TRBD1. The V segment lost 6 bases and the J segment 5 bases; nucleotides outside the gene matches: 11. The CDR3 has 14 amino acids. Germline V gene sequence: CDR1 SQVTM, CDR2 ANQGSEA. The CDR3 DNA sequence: TGCAGCGTCCTCCCGGGACAGGGAACCCACGAGCAGTACTTC. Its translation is CSVLPGQGTHEQYF.

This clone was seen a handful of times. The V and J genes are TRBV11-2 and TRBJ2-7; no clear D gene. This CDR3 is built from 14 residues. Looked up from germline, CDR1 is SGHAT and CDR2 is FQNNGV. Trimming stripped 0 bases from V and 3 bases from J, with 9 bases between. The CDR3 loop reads CASSLDLGVYEQYF. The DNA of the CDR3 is TGTGCCAGCAGCTTAGATCTTGGCGTCTACGAGCAGTACTTC.

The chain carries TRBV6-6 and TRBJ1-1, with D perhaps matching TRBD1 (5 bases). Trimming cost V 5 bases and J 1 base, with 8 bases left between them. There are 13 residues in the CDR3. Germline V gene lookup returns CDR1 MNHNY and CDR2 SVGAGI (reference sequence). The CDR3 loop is CASSRGRNTEAFF. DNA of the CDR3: TGTGCCAGCAGTAGGGGTAGGAACACTGAAGCTTTCTTT.

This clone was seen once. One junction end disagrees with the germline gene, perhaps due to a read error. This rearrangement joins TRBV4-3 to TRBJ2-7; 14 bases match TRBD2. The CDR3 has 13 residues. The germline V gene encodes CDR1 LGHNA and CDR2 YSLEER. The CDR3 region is CASSPGTSGSPRF. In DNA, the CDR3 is TGCGCCAGCAGCCCAGGGACTAGCGGGAGCCCTAGGTTC.

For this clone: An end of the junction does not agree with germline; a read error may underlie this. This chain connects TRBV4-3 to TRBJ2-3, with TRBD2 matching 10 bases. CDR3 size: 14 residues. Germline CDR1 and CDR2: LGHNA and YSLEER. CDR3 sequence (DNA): TGCGCCAGCAGCCACGCAAGAAGCGGGGGGGCCTTAGATTTT. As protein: CASSHARSGGALDF.

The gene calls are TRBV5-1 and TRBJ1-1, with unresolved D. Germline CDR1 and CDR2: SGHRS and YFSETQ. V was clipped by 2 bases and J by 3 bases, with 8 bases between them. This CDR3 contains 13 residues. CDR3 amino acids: CASSFTEDTEAFF. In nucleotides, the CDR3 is TGCGCCAGCAGCTTTACGGAGGACACTGAAGCTTTCTTT.

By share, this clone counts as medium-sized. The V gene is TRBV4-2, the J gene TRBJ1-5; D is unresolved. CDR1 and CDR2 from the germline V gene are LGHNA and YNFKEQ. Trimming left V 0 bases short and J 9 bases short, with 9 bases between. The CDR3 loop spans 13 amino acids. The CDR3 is CASSQEGLRPQHF. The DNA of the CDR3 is TGTGCCAGCAGCCAAGAGGGCCTGAGGCCCCAGCATTTT.

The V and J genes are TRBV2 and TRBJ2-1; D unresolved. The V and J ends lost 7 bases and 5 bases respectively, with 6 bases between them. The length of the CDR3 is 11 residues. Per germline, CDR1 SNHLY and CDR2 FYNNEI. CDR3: CASTYNNEQFF. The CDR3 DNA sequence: TGTGCCAGCACCTATAACAATGAGCAGTTCTTC. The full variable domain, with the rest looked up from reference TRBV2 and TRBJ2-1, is EPEVTQTPSHQVTQMGQEVILRCVPISNHLYFYWYRQILGQKVEFLVSFYNNEISEKSEIFDDQFSVERPDGSNFTLKIRSTKLEDSAMYFCASTYNNEQFFGPGTRLTVL.

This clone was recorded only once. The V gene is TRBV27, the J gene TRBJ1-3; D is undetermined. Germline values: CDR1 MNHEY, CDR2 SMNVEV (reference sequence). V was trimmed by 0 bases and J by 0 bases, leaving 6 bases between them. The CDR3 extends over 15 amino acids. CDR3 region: CASSLSLTSGNTIYF. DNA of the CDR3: TGTGCCAGCAGTTTATCTCTTACCTCTGGAAACACCATATATTTT.

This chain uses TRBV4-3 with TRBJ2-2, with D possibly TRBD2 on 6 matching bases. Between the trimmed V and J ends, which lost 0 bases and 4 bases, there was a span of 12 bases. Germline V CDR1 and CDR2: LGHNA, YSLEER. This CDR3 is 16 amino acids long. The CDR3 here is CASSQDLGGSTGELFF. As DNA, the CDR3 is TGCGCCAGCAGCCAAGATTTGGGGGGTAGCACCGGGGAGCTGTTTTTT.

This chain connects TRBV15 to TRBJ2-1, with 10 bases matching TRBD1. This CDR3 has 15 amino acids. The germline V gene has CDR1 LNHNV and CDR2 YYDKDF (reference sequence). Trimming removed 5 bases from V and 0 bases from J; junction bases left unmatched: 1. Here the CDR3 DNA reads TGTGCCACCAGCCGGGACAGGGGCTCCTACAATGAGCAGTTCTTC. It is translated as CATSRDRGSYNEQFF.

In DNA form, the CDR3 reads TGTGCCAGCAGCCCCGGGACTAGCACAGATACGCAGTATTTT. Protein: CASSPGTSTDTQYF. The rearrangement uses TRBV7-9 and TRBJ2-3; perhaps TRBD2 as D (6 bases). Per the germline V gene, CDR1 is SEHNR and CDR2 is FQNEAQ (reference sequence). Trimming took off 5 bases at V and 0 bases at J, with 9 bases between the two ends. This CDR3 comprises 14 residues.

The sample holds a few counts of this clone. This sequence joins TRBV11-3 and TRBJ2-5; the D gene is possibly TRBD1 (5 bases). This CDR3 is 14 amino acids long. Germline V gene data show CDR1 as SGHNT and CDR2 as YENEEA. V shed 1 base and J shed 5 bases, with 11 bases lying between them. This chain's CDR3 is CASSLAAGFETQYF. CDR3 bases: TGTGCCAGCAGCTTAGCGGCAGGGTTCGAGACCCAGTACTTC. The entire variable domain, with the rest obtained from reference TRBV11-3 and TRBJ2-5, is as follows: EAGVVQSPRYKIIEKKQPVAFWCNPISGHNTLYWYLQNLGQGPELLIRYENEEAVDDSQLPKDRFSAERLKGVDSTLKIQPAELGDSAVYLCASSLAAGFETQYFGPGTRLLVL.

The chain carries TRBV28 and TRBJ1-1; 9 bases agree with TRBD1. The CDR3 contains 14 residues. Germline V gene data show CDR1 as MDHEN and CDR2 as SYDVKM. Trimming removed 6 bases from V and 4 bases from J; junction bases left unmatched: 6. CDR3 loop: CASRLQGARTEAFF. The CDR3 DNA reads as TGTGCCAGCAGGTTACAGGGGGCGCGCACTGAAGCTTTCTTT.

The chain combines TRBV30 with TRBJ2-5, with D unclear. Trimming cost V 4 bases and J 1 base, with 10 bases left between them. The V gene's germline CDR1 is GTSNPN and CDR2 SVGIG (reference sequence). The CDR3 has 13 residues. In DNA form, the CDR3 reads TGTGCCTGGAACCGAGGAAGCCAAGAGACCCAGTACTTC. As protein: CAWNRGSQETQYF.